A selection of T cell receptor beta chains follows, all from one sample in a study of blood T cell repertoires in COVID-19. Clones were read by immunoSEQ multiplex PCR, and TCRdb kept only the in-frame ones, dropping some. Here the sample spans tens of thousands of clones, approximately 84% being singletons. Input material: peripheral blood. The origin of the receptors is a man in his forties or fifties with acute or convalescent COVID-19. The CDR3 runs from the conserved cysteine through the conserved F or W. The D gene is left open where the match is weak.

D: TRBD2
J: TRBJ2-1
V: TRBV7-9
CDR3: CASSQERGRASYNEQFF

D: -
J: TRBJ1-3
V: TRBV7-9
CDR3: CASSFRGRVSGNTIYF

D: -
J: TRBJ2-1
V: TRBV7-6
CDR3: CASSPKRGGSSYNEQFF

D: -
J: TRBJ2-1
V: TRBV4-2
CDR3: CASSQDTTNSYNEQFF

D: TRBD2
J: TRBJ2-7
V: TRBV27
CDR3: CASSFGSGNYEQYF

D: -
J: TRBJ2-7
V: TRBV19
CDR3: CASSRVRDEQYF

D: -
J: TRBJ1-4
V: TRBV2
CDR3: CASIDPGLWGATNEKLFF

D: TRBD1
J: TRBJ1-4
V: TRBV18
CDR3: CASSPGTGRNEKLFF

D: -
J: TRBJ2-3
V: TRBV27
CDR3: CASSLGPAASTDTQYF

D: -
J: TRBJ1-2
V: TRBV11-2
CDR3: CASSLVFPIRGYYGYTF

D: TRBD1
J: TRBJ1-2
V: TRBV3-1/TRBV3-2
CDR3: CASSHLQGSYGYTF

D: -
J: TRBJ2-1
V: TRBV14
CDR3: CASSQEDRLDEQFF

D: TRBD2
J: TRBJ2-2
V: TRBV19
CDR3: CASIGTTSGRPNTGELFF

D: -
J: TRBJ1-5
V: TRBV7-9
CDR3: CASSLGGHPNQPQHF

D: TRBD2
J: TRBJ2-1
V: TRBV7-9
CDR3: CASSLAQAGVGNEQFF

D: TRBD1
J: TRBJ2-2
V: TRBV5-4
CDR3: CASSSGQGGPLSLTGELFF

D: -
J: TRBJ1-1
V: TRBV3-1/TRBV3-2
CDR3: CASSLRTAPGTEAFF

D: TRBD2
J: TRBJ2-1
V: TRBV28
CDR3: CANNPVGTSGKNEQFF

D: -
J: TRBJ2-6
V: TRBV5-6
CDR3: CASSDSSGANVLTF

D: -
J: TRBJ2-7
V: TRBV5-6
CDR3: CASSLPLGIDEQYF

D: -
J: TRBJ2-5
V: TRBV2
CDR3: CASSGGAGQETQYF

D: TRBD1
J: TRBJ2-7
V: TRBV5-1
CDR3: CASSATGGYEQYF

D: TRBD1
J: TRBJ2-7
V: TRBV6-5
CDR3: CASSYSQGYEQYF

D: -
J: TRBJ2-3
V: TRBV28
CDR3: CASNPARAETDTQYF

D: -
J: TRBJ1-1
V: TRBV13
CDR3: CASTYWVEDTEAFF

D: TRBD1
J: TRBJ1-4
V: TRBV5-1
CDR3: CASSFNRGKNEKLFF

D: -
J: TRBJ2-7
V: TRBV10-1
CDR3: CASRSSNREGYF

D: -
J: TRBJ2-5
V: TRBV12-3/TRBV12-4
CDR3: CASSSGTEETQYF

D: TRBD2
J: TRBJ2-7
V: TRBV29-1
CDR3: CSVESTSGMSYEQYF

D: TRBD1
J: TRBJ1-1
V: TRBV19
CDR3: CASSLGGGTEAFF